This T cell receptor (beta chain) was recovered during a study of Ad26.COV2.S vaccination and SARS-CoV-2 variants. Treatment reported: about 20 received Ad26.COV2.S at low or high dose, single or two shots; several received placebo; per-sample allocation not given. After the first vaccine or placebo injection, samples were drawn on day 63. Some clones are missing from TCRdb's copy, which holds only in-frame ones; the method was immunoSEQ multiplex PCR. The sample gives about 380,000 clones, roughly 80% of which show up once; about 7.4% is in the top ten. This receptor was obtained from a person between 18 and 59 years old who received the Ad26.COV2.S COVID-19 vaccine or a placebo. Specimen: peripheral blood, collected in a trial of Ad26.COV2.S vaccine versus placebo.

The CDR3 DNA is TGTGCCAGCTACCCCTGGGGGGCGGGGGGAGTGGAGACCCAGTACTTC. Translation gives CASYPWGAGGVETQYF. V and J are TRBV27 and TRBJ2-5, with 8 positions matching TRBD2. This CDR3 spans 16 amino acids. Germline CDR1 and CDR2: MNHEY and SMNVEV (reference sequence). Germline trimming cut 8 bases from V and 5 bases from J; bases unmatched to any gene: 16.